This T cell receptor (beta chain) was sequenced in a study of T cell repertoires in cytomegalovirus infection. Per germline, CDR1 MGHRA and CDR2 YSYEKL. The V and J ends lost 0 bases and 8 bases respectively, with 13 bases between them. The CDR3 loop spans 14 amino acids. TCRdb used MiXCR to reprocess the reads, holding one entry per CDR3 protein. The sample has approximately 240,000 distinct CDR3 sequences, around an eighth seen once; the top ten hold 1.5% to 2%. This clonotype was detected a few times. This clonotype was sampled from a human donor in good health (CMV status not recorded). Some clones in this sample may be carry-over from other donors' samples. Sequenced material: PBMCs. The J gene is TRBJ1-1, the V gene TRBV4-1, with D hard to call. The CDR3 coding sequence is TGCGCCAGCAGCCAAGATCGGGCTGTCCCCGAAGCTTTCTTT. It yields the protein CASSQDRAVPEAFF.